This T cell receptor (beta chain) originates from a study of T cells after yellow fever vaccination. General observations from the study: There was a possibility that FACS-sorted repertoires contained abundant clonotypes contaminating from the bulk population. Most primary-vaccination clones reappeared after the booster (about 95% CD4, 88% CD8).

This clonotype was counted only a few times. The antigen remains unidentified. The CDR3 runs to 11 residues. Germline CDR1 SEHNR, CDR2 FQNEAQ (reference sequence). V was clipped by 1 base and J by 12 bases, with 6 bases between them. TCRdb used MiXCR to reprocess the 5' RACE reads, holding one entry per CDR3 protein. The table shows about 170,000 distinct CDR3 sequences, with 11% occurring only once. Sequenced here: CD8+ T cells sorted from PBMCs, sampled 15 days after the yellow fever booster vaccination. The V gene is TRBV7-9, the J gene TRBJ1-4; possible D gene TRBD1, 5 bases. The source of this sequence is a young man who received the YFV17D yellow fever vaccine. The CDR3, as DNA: TGTGCCAGCAGCTTAGGCAGGGAACTGTTTTTT. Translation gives CASSLGRELFF.